This TCR beta chain is drawn from a study of blood T cell repertoires in COVID-19. Germline CDR1 LGHNA, CDR2 YNFKEQ. Trimming took 0 bases from V and 7 from J, leaving 9 bases between them. CDR3 length: 14 amino acids. Produced via immunoSEQ multiplex PCR; TCRdb's table is partial and in-frame only. The sample includes almost 80,000 clones, around 84% of them seen just once. The chain recombines TRBV4-2 with TRBJ2-2, with no clear D. The receptor's source is a woman in her 70s with acute or convalescent COVID-19. The sequencing sample was made of peripheral blood. The CDR3 sequence: CASSQDYGIGELFF. The CDR3 DNA sequence: TGTGCCAGCAGCCAAGATTACGGTATCGGGGAGCTGTTTTTT.